The T cell receptor (beta chain) under discussion was sequenced for a study of blood T cell repertoires in COVID-19 (TCRdb year 2020). Turning to the overall study: The collaborator samples originated in the United States, Italy and Spain and spanned the acute and convalescent phases of COVID-19. The prospective study material was composed of cDNA or gDNA derived from T cells, B-cell-depleted T cells, or PBMCs. Deeply sampled blood TCRbeta repertoires from subjects exposed to, actively infected with, or recovered from COVID-19 were included in the dataset. The repertoires were released in a freely available public database intended as a resource for research on the immune response to SARS-CoV-2. The samples were drawn from the first 160 participants of the ongoing ImmuneRACE study and from some 1,300 subjects provided by 6 global collaborators. A de-identified subject ID, COVID-19 status, age in years and sex were almost always included in the sample metadata. Where available, HLA class I and class II types were obtained from metadata supplied by the sample provider rather than from assay-based typing. Overall results and qualifications from the work: How much clinical and demographic metadata was included differed by source and by participant, and the metadata was provided uncurated.

Comments on this clone: No cognate antigen has been identified for it. Base qualities are missing; no much larger clone stands one base away.

The germline V gene (reference sequence) gives CDR1 as LNHDA and CDR2 as SQIVND. Spanning cysteine to phenylalanine, the CDR3 consists of 16 amino acids. The CDR3 DNA has 48 bases and is translated from base 1. Trimming removed 5 bases from V and 8 bases from J, leaving 24 bases between the germline ends. The immunoSEQ Assay, a bias-controlled multiplex PCR, was used to amplify TCRbeta CDR3 regions from genomic DNA. Per the original workflow: The number of nucleated cells in each sample was estimated from the amplification of reference gene primers within the assay. Sequence reads were collapsed and filtered to measure the absolute abundance of every unique TCRbeta CDR3 rearrangement. Productive Simpson clonality was computed per sample as the square root of Simpson's diversity index over productive rearrangements. TCRdb took this table from immuneACCESS and kept in-frame rearrangements with V and J called. Such tables lack part of the clones; where checked against another copy, unresolved V genes explain under half of the gap, and the rest is unexplained. The V and J calls and clone size are taken from that table; D and trimming were inferred from the DNA. The sample data list about 110,000 clones, and 88% of these were observed just once. Under 3% of the sample goes to the ten largest clones.

Each collaborating institution followed its own protocols to collect whole blood in K2EDTA tubes. For TCRbeta analysis, collaborators shipped samples as frozen whole blood, isolated PBMCs, or DNA extracted from either of those sample types. The chain uses TRBV19 and TRBJ1-2, with a tentative D gene TRBD1 over 6 matching bases. The sequenced sample consisted of peripheral blood. This TCR derives from a human donor in a cohort sampled during active COVID-19. The sequence in DNA is TGTGCCAGTAGTCCCCCGGGCAGGGGAGTATTCTGGGGCTACACCTTC. This sequence encodes CASSPPGRGVFWGYTF.